This TCR beta chain was documented in a study of radiation and T cells in renal cell carcinoma. V lost 5 bases, J lost 4 bases, and 14 bases lay in between. The CDR3 length is 14 residues. Germline loops: CDR1 SGHVS, CDR2 FQNEAQ. The assay was immunoSEQ multiplex PCR, and TCRdb's table has in-frame clones only and misses some. The data contain approximately 170,000 clones, 88% of them singletons. Time point meaning: blood 4 weeks post-SBRT, at nephrectomy. Treatment specified: 15 Gy SBRT to primary tumor, nephrectomy 4 weeks later. Nephrectomy followed 15 Gy stereotactic body radiation by 4 weeks. Radiation-treated patients gave blood at baseline, week 2 and week 4. The patient's renal cell carcinoma had clear cell pathology. General study points: In blood, top tumor clones expanded by 2 weeks, shrinking by 4.

Comments on this clone: Its antigen remains unidentified.

The sequence derives from a woman aged 45-65 years with renal cell carcinoma. V gene TRBV7-8 combines with J gene TRBJ1-2; no reliable D call. The sample in question was blood, obtained from a patient whose treatment included radiotherapy and nephrectomy. The CDR3 spells CASSHSSGPYGYTF. The CDR3 coding sequence is TGTGCCAGCAGCCATAGCTCCGGACCCTATGGCTACACCTTC.